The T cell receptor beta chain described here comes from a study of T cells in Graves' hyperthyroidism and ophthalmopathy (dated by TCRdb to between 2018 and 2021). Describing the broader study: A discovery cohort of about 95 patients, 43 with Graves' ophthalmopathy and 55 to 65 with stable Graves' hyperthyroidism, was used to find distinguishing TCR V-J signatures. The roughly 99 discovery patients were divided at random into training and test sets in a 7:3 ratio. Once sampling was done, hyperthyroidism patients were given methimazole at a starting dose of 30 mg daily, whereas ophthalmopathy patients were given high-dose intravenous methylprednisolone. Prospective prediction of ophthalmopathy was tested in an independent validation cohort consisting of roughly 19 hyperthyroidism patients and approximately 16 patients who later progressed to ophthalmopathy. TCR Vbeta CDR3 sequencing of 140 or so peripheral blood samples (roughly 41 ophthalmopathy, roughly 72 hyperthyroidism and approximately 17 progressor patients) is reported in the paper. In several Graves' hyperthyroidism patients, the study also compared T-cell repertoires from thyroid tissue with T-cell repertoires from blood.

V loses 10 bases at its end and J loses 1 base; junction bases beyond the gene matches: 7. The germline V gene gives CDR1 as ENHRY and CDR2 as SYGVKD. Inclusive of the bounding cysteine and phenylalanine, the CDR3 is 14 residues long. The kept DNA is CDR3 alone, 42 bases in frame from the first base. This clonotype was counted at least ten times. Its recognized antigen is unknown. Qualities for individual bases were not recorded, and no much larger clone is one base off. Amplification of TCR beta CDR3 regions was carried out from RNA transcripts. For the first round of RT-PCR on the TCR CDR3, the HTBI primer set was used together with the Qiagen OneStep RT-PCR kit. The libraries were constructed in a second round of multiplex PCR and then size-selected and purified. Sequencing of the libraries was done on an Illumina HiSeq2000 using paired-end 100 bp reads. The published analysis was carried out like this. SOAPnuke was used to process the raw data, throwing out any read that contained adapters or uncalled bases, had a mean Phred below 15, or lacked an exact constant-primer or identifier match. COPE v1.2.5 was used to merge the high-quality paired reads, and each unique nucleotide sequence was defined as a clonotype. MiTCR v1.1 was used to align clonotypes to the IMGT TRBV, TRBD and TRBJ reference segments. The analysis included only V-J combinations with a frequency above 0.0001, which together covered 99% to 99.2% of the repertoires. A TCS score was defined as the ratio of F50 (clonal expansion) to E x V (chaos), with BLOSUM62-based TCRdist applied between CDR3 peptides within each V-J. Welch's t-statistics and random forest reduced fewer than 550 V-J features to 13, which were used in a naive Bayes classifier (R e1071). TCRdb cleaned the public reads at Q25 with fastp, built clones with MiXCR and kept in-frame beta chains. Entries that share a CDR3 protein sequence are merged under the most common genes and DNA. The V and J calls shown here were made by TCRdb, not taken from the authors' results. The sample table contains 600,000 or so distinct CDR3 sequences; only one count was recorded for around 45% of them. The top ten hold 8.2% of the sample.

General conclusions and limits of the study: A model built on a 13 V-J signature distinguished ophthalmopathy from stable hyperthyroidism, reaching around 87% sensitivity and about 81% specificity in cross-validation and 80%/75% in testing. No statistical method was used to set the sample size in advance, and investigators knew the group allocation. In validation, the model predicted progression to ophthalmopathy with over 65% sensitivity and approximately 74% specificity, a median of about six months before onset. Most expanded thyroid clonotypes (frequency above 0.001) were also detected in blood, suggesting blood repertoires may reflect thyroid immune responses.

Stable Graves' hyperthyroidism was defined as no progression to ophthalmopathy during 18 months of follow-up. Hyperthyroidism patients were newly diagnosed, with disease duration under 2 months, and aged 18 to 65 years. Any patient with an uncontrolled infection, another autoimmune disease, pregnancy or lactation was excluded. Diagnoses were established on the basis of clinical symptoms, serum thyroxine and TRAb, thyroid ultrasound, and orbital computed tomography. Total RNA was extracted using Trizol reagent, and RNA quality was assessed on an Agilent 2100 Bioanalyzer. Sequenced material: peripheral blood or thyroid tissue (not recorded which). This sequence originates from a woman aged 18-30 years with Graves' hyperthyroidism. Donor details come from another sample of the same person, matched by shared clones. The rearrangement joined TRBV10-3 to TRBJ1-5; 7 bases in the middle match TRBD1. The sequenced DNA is TGTGCCACCGCGGACAGGCTCAGCAATCAGCCCCAGCATTTT. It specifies CATADRLSNQPQHF.